This passage covers 2 T cell receptor beta chains from one sample sequenced in a study of neurological immune-mediated disorders. TCRdb redid the calling of the 5' RACE reads with MiXCR, one entry per CDR3 protein. The sample lists under 80,000 distinct CDR3 sequences, approximately 10% occurring once. The specimen was PBMCs. Every receptor here comes from a man aged 45-65 years in good health.

This clonotype was seen at least ten times. The chain combines TRBV3-1 with TRBJ2-7; no reliable D call. The germline V gene has CDR1 LGHDT and CDR2 YNNKEL (reference sequence). The CDR3 has 16 residues. Trimming pared 0 bases from V and 0 bases from J, leaving 12 bases between. CDR3 DNA sequence: TGTGCCAGCAGCCAAGATCTTGGCATATACTCCTACGAGCAGTACTTC. This encodes CASSQDLGIYSYEQYF.

The sample holds many counts of this clonotype. The rearrangement uses TRBV5-1 and TRBJ1-2, with D unclear. Germline assignment: CDR1 SGHRS and CDR2 YFSETQ. This CDR3 is built from 15 residues. V lost 1 base to trimming and J lost 4 bases, with 14 bases between them. CDR3 amino acids: CASSLLAQSLYGYTF. Written as DNA, the CDR3 is TGCGCCAGCAGCTTGCTGGCGCAGTCTCTCTATGGCTACACCTTC.